This T cell receptor beta chain came from a study of tumor and adjacent non-tumor tissue in lung cancer. Findings of the study overall: Significantly higher TCR diversity was found in tumor than normal lung. In normal lung, the top 100 clones were significantly more dominant than in tumor. Higher tumor TCR diversity was associated with shorter survival.

Notes on this clonotype: Its target is not known. Germline and junction disagree at one end, which may indicate a read error.

RNA was extracted from bulk tissue without any cell sorting. More than 3 cm separated this lung sample from the edge of the tumor. The library came from three nested PCR rounds adapted from ARM-PCR protocols. TCRdb recomputed calls from the multiplex PCR reads with MiXCR, one row per CDR3 protein. This table holds around 74,000 distinct CDR3 sequences, around 70% found once. Germline CDR1 reads MNHNS; CDR2 reads SASEGT. This CDR3 is 14 amino acids long. The material sequenced was distant non-tumor lung tissue. The clonotype was recovered from a woman in her fifties or sixties with non-small cell lung cancer. The chain carries TRBV6-1 and TRBJ2-1; D not certain. The CDR3 DNA sequence: TGTGCCAGCAGTGAACAGGAACTCAGTGATGAGCAGTCCTTT. This translates into CASSEQELSDEQSF.